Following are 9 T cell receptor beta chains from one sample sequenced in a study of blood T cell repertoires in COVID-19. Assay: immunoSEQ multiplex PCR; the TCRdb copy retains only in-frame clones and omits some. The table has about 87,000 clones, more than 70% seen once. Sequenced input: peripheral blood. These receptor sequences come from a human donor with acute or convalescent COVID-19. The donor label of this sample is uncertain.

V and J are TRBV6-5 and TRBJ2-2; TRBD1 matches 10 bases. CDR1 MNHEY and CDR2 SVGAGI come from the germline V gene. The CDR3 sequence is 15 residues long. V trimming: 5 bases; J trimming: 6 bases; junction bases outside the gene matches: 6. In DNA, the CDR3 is TGTGCCAGCAGTCTGAGACAGGGGGCCGCCGGGGAGCTGTTTTTT. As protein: CASSLRQGAAGELFF.

The chain's CDR3 is CASSQDFARTGNTIYF. The DNA for the CDR3 is TGTGCCAGCAGCCAAGATTTCGCCCGAACAGGAAACACCATATATTTT. This chain connects TRBV4-2 to TRBJ1-3; D gene unclear. Germline loops: CDR1 LGHNA, CDR2 YNFKEQ. The CDR3 consists of 16 residues. V dropped 0 bases and J dropped 4 bases, with 13 bases sitting between them.

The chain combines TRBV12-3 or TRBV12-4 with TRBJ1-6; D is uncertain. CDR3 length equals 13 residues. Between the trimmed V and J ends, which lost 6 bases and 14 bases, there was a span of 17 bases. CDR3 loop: CASRPATAWTLHF. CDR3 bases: TGTGCCAGCAGGCCCGCGACTGCGTGGACCCTCCACTTT.

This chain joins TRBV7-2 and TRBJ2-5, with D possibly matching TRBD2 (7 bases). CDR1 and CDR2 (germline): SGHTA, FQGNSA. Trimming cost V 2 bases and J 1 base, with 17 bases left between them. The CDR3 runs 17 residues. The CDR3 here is CASSLSGVGGLQETQYF. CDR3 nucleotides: TGTGCCAGCAGCTTATCGGGGGTCGGGGGGCTCCAAGAGACCCAGTACTTC. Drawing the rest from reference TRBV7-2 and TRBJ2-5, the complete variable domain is GAGVSQSPSNKVTEKGKDVELRCDPISGHTALYWYRQSLGQGLEFLIYFQGNSAPDKSGLPSDRFSAERTGGSVSTLTIQRTQQEDSAVYLCASSLSGVGGLQETQYFGPGTRLLVL.

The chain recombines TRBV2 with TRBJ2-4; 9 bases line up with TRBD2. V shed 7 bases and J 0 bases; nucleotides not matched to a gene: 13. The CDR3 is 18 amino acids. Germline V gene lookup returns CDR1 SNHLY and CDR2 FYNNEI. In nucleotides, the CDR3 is TGTGCCAGCAAAAACGGAGCGGGGGGCCAGATAGCCAAAAACATTCAGTACTTC. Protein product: CASKNGAGGQIAKNIQYF. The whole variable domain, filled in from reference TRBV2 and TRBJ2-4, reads EPEVTQTPSHQVTQMGQEVILRCVPISNHLYFYWYRQILGQKVEFLVSFYNNEISEKSEIFDDQFSVERPDGSNFTLKIRSTKLEDSAMYFCASKNGAGGQIAKNIQYFGAGTRLSVL.

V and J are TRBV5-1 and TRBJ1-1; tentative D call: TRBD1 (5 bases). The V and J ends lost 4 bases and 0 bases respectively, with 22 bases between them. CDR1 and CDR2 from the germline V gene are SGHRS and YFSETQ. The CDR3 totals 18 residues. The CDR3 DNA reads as TGCGCCAGCAGCCCGGAGATGGGGGGGTTCCCCATGAACACTGAAGCTTTCTTT. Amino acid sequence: CASSPEMGGFPMNTEAFF. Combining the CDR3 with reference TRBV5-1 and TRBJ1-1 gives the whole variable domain KAGVTQTPRYLIKTRGQQVTLSCSPISGHRSVSWYQQTPGQGLQFLFEYFSETQRNKGNFPGRFSGRQFSNSRSEMNVSTLELGDSALYLCASSPEMGGFPMNTEAFFGQGTRLTVV.

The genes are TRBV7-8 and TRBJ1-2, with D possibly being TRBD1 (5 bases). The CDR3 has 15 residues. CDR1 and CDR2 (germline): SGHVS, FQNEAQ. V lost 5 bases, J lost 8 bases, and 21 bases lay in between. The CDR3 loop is CASSPTTATLWGYTF. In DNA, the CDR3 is TGTGCCAGCAGCCCCACGACAGCGACTCTATGGGGCTACACCTTC.

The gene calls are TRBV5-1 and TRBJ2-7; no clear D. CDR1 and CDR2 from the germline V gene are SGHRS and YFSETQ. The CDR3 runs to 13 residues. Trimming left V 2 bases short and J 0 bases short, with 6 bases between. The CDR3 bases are TGCGCCAGCAGCTTTGGCAGCTCCTACGAGCAGTACTTC. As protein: CASSFGSSYEQYF.

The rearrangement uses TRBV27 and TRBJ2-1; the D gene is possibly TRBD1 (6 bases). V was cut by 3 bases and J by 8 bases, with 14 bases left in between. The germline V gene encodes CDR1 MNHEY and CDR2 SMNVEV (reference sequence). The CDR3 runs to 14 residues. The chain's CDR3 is CASSFRRRGDEQFF. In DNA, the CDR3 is TGTGCCAGCAGTTTCCGTCGCAGGGGTGATGAGCAGTTCTTC.